The TCR beta chain described here comes from a study of beta chain features in type 1 diabetes. On the study more broadly: The study found patients and healthy donors alike in age, gender and cell yields. The study's findings and limits: Type 1 diabetes patients had TCRB CDR3s that were shorter (moderately but significantly so) in all four CD4+ subsets. For type 1 diabetes patients, VDJ junctions showed fewer insertions and more deletions. Naive, central memory and Treg TCRB repertoires appeared more alike in patients than in healthy donors.

Expressed TCRB transcripts were sequenced after all isolated RNA was converted to cDNA. The data were produced by immunoSEQ multiplex PCR, yet TCRdb's version contains in-frame clones alone and is incomplete. This repertoire shows around 250,000 clones, around 24% found once; its top ten account for roughly 0.011%. Only a few counts were recorded for this clone. Its antigen is not known. The CDR3 has 15 amino acids. Germline CDR1 is LNHDA and CDR2 is SQIVND (reference sequence). V gave up 4 bases and J gave up 3 bases, with 16 bases separating them. Sequenced: naive CD4+ T cells from blood. This sequence originates from a woman aged 25 to 45 with type 1 diabetes. The chain combines TRBV19 with TRBJ2-7; possible D gene TRBD2, 6 bases. Written as DNA, the CDR3 is TGTGCCAGTAGTACCGGGAGTCCCTATGACTACGAGCAGTACTTC. As protein: CASSTGSPYDYEQYF.